The 22 T cell receptor beta chains given below trace back to one sample, sequenced in a study of T cell responses to AZD1222 COVID-19 vaccine. This table comes from immunoSEQ multiplex PCR, and its TCRdb copy is limited to in-frame clones, with some not included. The sample holds about 86,000 clones, more than 75% seen once. The input for sequencing was peripheral blood, taken on day 0 of AZD1222 vaccination. The receptors shown here come from an adult in good health.

The chain uses TRBV18 and TRBJ2-7; D possibly uses TRBD1 or TRBD2 (5 bases each). The length of the CDR3 is 12 residues. CDR1 and CDR2 from the germline V gene are KGHSH and LQKENI. Trimming left V 5 bases short and J 5 bases short, with 10 bases between. The CDR3 bases are TGTGCCAGCTCAGGGGACGCTAACGAGCAGTACTTC. It encodes CASSGDANEQYF.

The chain links TRBV25-1 to TRBJ1-1; a weak D match, TRBD1 (5 bases). This CDR3 spans 14 amino acids. The germline CDR1 and CDR2 sequences are MGHDK and SYGVNS. V was trimmed by 6 bases and J by 5 bases, leaving 16 bases between them. Here the CDR3 reads CASRRGRADTEAFF. The CDR3 region has the DNA TGTGCCAGCAGGAGGGGCAGGGCGGATACTGAAGCTTTCTTT.

This clone was seen a single time. As DNA, the CDR3 is TGTGCCACCGAAGCGGGAGGGAACACAGATACGCAGTATTTT. Translating it yields CATEAGGNTDTQYF. The rearrangement uses TRBV19 and TRBJ2-3; TRBD2 matches at 10 bases. CDR3 length: 14 residues. Germline-derived CDR1 and CDR2 are LNHDA and SQIVND (reference sequence). Germline trimming cut 10 bases from V and 2 bases from J; bases unmatched to any gene: 6. The whole variable domain, filled in from reference TRBV19 and TRBJ2-3, reads DGGITQSPKYLFRKEGQNVTLSCEQNLNHDAMYWYRQDPGQGLRLIYYSQIVNDFQKGDIAEGYSVSREKKESFPLTVTSAQKNPTAFYLCATEAGGNTDTQYFGPGTRLTVL.

In nucleotides, the CDR3 is TGTGCCAGCAGTATCCCACCTTATAGGGACAAAAACATTCAGTACTTC. Translating gives CASSIPPYRDKNIQYF. This sequence joins TRBV6-2 or TRBV6-3 and TRBJ2-4; D gene ambiguous. Trimming took off 5 bases at V and 3 bases at J, with 17 bases between the two ends. The V gene's germline CDR1 is MNHEY and CDR2 SVGEGT. This CDR3 spans 16 amino acids.

This clone was picked up a small number of times. The rearrangement links TRBV14 to TRBJ2-6; D remains ambiguous. Germline V CDR1 and CDR2: SGHDN, FVKESK. V lost 4 bases and J 0 bases, leaving 4 bases between the germline ends. This CDR3 contains 14 residues. The CDR3 here is CASSRSSGANVLTF. CDR3 nucleotides: TGTGCCAGCAGCCGTAGCTCTGGGGCCAACGTCCTGACTTTC.

V is TRBV27 and J is TRBJ2-7; either TRBD1 or TRBD2 may fit D (5 bases each). The CDR3 totals 14 residues. Germline assignment: CDR1 MNHEY and CDR2 SMNVEV (reference sequence). Trimming pared 5 bases from V and 5 bases from J, leaving 16 bases between. The CDR3 nucleotides read TGTGCCAGCAGTCAGGGACGGCTCAGGGACGAGCAGTACTTC. Protein: CASSQGRLRDEQYF.

The V call is TRBV5-1, the J call TRBJ2-7, with D possibly being TRBD1 or TRBD2 (7 bases each). The germline V and J ends were trimmed by 4 bases and 1 base, with 18 bases remaining between them. The CDR3 covers 16 residues. Germline CDR1 reads SGHRS; CDR2 reads YFSETQ. DNA for the CDR3: TGCGCCAGCAGCCCGGGGGGCAGGGGGAGATCCTACGAGCAGTACTTC. Translating it yields CASSPGGRGRSYEQYF.

This chain joins TRBV4-3 and TRBJ2-1, with D perhaps TRBD1 (6 bases). This CDR3 contains 17 residues. Germline V gene lookup returns CDR1 LGHNA and CDR2 YSLEER. The V and J ends lost 0 bases and 0 bases respectively, with 12 bases between them. CDR3 bases: TGCGCCAGCAGCCAAGAAGGGGGTGGCGTCTCCTACAATGAGCAGTTCTTC. It specifies CASSQEGGGVSYNEQFF.

The chain uses TRBV3-1 (or the pseudogene TRBV3-2) and TRBJ2-7, with 9 bases matching TRBD1. Trimming cost V 3 bases and J 3 bases; bases outside gene matches: 24. Germline assignment: CDR1 LGHDT and CDR2 YNNKEL (reference sequence). The CDR3 is 21 amino acids. DNA for the CDR3: TGTGCCAGCAGCCAGACAAGGACAGGGGTGGGGAAGGACTATCGGATCTACGAGCAGTACTTC. It specifies CASSQTRTGVGKDYRIYEQYF.

The V and J genes are TRBV2 and TRBJ2-7; TRBD1 matches 9 bases. CDR1 is SNHLY and CDR2 is FYNNEI in the germline V gene. J was trimmed by 4 bases and V by 4 bases; bases with no gene match: 8. This CDR3 region has 15 residues. CDR3 sequence (DNA): TGTGCCAGCAGTGGAACCGGGACAGGGAGGTACGAGCAGTACTTC. Protein: CASSGTGTGRYEQYF.

The count of this clone is one. At the DNA level, this CDR3 is encoded by other sequences in the same sample as well. This chain connects TRBV7-2 to TRBJ2-3; the D is unclear. The V gene's germline CDR1 is SGHTA and CDR2 FQGNSA. The CDR3 consists of 11 residues. Trimming cost V 6 bases and J 3 bases, with 4 bases left between them. In DNA form, the CDR3 reads TGTGCCAGCAGAATAACAGATACGCAGTATTTT. Residues: CASRITDTQYF.

CDR3 sequence (DNA): TGTGCCACCCAGGGCACTAGCGGGAGTGAGCAGTACTTC. This gives the protein CATQGTSGSEQYF. This chain connects TRBV19 to TRBJ2-7; 11 nucleotides align to TRBD2. Germline CDR1 and CDR2: LNHDA and SQIVND (reference sequence). The CDR3 has 13 amino acids. J gave up 7 bases and V 10 bases, and 9 bases lay outside the gene matches.

The chain joins TRBV28 to TRBJ1-3, with TRBD1 as a possible D gene (6 bases). The CDR3 is 15 residues long. Deletions cut 8 bases from V and 2 bases from J, with 16 bases between. Germline lookup yields CDR1 MDHEN and CDR2 SYDVKM. DNA for the CDR3: TGTGCCAGCTATACAGGGACCTCTGCTGGAAACACCATATATTTT. Amino acids: CASYTGTSAGNTIYF.

This chain uses TRBV6-2 or TRBV6-3 with TRBJ1-2, with a tentative D call TRBD1 (6 bases). The CDR3 contains 13 residues. Germline V CDR1 and CDR2: MNHEY, SVGEGT. Trimming took off 7 bases at V and 8 bases at J, with 17 bases between the two ends. CDR3 sequence: CASTPQGPGGYTF. In nucleotides, the CDR3 is TGTGCCAGCACCCCTCAGGGGCCGGGGGGCTACACCTTC.

This clone was detected only a few times. This chain connects TRBV5-8 to TRBJ1-2; 10 nucleotides agree with TRBD1. Germline trimming cut 4 bases from V and 2 bases from J; bases unmatched to any gene: 5. The CDR3 contains 15 residues. The V gene's germline CDR1 is SGHTS and CDR2 YDEGEE. The CDR3 sequence: CASSTRTGGNYGYTF. The DNA for the CDR3 is TGTGCCAGCAGCACTCGGACAGGGGGAAACTATGGCTACACCTTC. The full variable domain, with the rest looked up from reference TRBV5-8 and TRBJ1-2, is EAGVTQSPTHLIKTRGQQATLRCSPISGHTSVYWYQQALGLGLQFLLWYDEGEERNRGNFPPRFSGRQFPNYSSELNVNALELEDSALYLCASSTRTGGNYGYTFGSGTRLTVV.

The V and J genes are TRBV27 and TRBJ2-5, with D unclear. The CDR3 is made up of 13 amino acids. V was clipped by 6 bases and J by 5 bases, with 13 bases between them. Germline CDR1 and CDR2: MNHEY and SMNVEV (reference sequence). The CDR3 DNA is TGTGCCAGCAGGCGCCCCGGGCGGGAGACCCAGTACTTC. Residues: CASRRPGRETQYF.

The gene calls are TRBV5-1 and TRBJ1-4; weak D call: TRBD1 (6 bases). Looked up from germline, CDR1 is SGHRS and CDR2 is YFSETQ. The CDR3 is 15 amino acids. V was clipped by 8 bases and J by 3 bases, with 17 bases between them. This CDR3 reads CASTTAGAPNEKLFF. Here the CDR3 DNA reads TGCGCCAGTACAACCGCAGGGGCACCTAATGAAAAACTGTTTTTT.

The CDR3 DNA sequence: TGTGCCAGCAGCTTAGCCCCCGACGGGCCCCAGCATTTT. It encodes CASSLAPDGPQHF. V and J are TRBV7-2 and TRBJ1-5; D is ambiguous. Germline CDR1 is SGHTA and CDR2 is FQGNSA. The CDR3 contains 13 residues. V was pared by 0 bases and J by 9 bases, with 9 bases between.

The chain recombines TRBV20-1 with TRBJ1-1; no firm D call. CDR1 is DFQATT and CDR2 is SNEGSKA in the germline V gene (reference sequence). The germline V and J ends were trimmed by 6 bases and 3 bases, with 8 bases remaining between them. The CDR3 spans 11 residues. CDR3: CSAGGDTEAFF. The CDR3 nucleotides read TGCAGTGCCGGAGGCGACACTGAAGCTTTCTTT.

The V and J genes are TRBV5-1 and TRBJ1-1, with D perhaps TRBD1 (6 bases). The CDR3 contains 14 residues. The V end lost 4 bases, the J end lost 3 bases, and 13 bases lay between the germline ends. The V gene's germline CDR1 is SGHRS and CDR2 YFSETQ. The CDR3 is CASSLQGPDTEAFF. The CDR3 DNA reads as TGCGCCAGCAGCCTACAGGGCCCGGACACTGAAGCTTTCTTT.

This chain links TRBV27 with TRBJ1-1, with a possible D match to TRBD1 (6 bases). The CDR3 is 15 amino acids. The germline V and J ends were trimmed by 9 bases and 0 bases, with 17 bases remaining between them. The V gene's germline CDR1 is MNHEY and CDR2 SMNVEV (reference sequence). In nucleotides, the CDR3 is TGTGCCAGTGTCGGGGGCAGGGCGATGAACACTGAAGCTTTCTTT. Amino acids: CASVGGRAMNTEAFF.

V gene TRBV28 combines with J gene TRBJ2-7; D may match TRBD1 or TRBD2 (5 bases each). Germline V gene sequence: CDR1 MDHEN, CDR2 SYDVKM. Trimming left V 7 bases short and J 2 bases short, with 12 bases between. The CDR3 runs 13 residues. CDR3 nucleotide sequence: TGTGCCAGCAAACCGGGACCGGCCTACGAGCAGTACTTC. It translates to CASKPGPAYEQYF.